The clone carrying this TCR beta chain is categorized as medium-sized (0.01 to 0.1%). Its specificity is unknown. The table came from immunoSEQ multiplex PCR; TCRdb's copy has only in-frame clones and leaves some out. The sample was found to contain 10,000 to 13,000 clones, and every one recurs. The data belong to a study of T cell clonality in common variable immunodeficiency. Whole-study results and caveats: The cause of increased CVID clonality remains unclear without subpopulation sequencing. Reportedly, TCR beta sequences from common variable immunodeficiency showed fewer deletions and N-nucleotide insertions.

The origin of this receptor is a human donor with common variable immunodeficiency. What was sequenced was peripheral blood mononuclear cells.

The sequenced part of the CDR3 DNA is TGCAGCGTTACGGGGACAGGGACCACTGAA. Translated, it gives CSVTGTGTTE. The whole CDR3 region reads CSVTGTGTTEAFF. The chain links TRBV29-1 to TRBJ1-1; 9 bases map to TRBD1. With the read ending 3 residues before the CDR3 end, the germline J gene is used to fill in that end. Trimming cost V 5 bases and J 4 bases; bases outside gene matches: 5. CDR1 is SQVTM, CDR2 ANQGSEA, per germline. The CDR3 spans 13 residues.